Reported below is one TCR beta chain. Germline CDR1 is KGHSH and CDR2 is LQKENI. This CDR3 region has 15 residues. V lost 5 bases and J lost 2, with 15 bases in between. The sample belongs to a study of blood T cell repertoires in COVID-19. Overall study: PBMCs, B-cell-depleted T cells, or T cells provided the cDNA or gDNA that made up the material.

Profiling relied on immunoSEQ multiplex PCR, and the TCRdb table lists in-frame clones only, not all of them. The sample holds some 240,000 clones, 85% to 90% seen once. The sample consisted of peripheral blood. J is TRBJ1-1 and V is TRBV18, with a weak D call TRBD1 (6 bases). The origin of this receptor is a woman aged 55-75 years with COVID-19, enrolled during active disease. The CDR3 DNA reads TGTGCCAGCTCAAAGGGTGGGGGCGAAAACACTGAAGCTTTCTTT. Its protein product is CASSKGGGENTEAFF.